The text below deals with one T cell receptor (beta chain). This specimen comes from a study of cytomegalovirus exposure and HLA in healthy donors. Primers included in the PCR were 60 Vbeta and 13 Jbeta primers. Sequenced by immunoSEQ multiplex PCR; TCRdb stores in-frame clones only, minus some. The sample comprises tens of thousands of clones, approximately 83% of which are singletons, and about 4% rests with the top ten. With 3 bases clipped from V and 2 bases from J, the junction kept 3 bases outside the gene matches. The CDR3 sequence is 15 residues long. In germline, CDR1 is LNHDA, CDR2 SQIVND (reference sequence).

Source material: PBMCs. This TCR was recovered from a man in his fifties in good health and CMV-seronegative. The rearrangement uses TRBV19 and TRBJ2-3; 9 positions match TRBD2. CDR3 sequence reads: CASSIQREVTDTQYF. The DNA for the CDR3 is TGTGCCAGTAGTATTCAGCGGGAGGTCACAGATACGCAGTATTTT.